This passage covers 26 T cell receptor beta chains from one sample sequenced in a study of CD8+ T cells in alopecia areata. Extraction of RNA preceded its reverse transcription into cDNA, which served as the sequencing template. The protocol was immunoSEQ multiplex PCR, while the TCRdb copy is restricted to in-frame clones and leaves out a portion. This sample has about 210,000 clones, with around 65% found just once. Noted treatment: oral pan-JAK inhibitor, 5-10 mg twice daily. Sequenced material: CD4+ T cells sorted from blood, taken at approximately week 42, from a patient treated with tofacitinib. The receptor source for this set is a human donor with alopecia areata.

The CDR3 DNA sequence: TGTGCCAGCAGCCTAAAGGCAGGGCCTGGTAGCGGCTACACCTTC. Translated, it gives CASSLKAGPGSGYTF. The rearrangement joins TRBV14 to TRBJ1-2, with D possibly TRBD1 on 5 matching bases. This CDR3 comprises 15 residues. V was pared by 4 bases and J by 8 bases, with 20 bases between. From germline, CDR1 is SGHDN and CDR2 FVKESK.

CDR3 nucleotide sequence: TGTGCCAGCAGCTTAAACACAGGTTCACCCCTCCACTTT. It translates to CASSLNTGSPLHF. This chain links TRBV7-3 with TRBJ1-6; possible D gene TRBD1, 5 bases. Germline lookup yields CDR1 SGHTA and CDR2 FQGTGA. V lost 1 base and J 9 bases, leaving 7 bases between the germline ends. The CDR3 length is 13 residues.

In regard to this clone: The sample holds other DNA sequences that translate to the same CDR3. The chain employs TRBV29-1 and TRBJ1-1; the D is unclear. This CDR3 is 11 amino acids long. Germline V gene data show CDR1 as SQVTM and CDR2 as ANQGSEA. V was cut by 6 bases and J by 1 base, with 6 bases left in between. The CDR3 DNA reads TGCAGCGTGGGCAGGAACACTGAAGCTTTCTTT. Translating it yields CSVGRNTEAFF.

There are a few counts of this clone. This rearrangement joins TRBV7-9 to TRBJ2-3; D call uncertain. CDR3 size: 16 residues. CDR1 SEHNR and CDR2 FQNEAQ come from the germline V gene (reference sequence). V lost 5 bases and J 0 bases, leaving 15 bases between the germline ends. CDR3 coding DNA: TGTGCCAGCAGCCCAGGAGTATTCTCTAGCACAGATACGCAGTATTTT. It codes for CASSPGVFSSTDTQYF.

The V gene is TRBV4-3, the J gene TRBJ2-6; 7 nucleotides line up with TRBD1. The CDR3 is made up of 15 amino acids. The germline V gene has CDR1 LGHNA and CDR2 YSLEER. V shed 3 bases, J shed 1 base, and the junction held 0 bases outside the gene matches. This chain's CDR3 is CASSQDRSGANVLTF. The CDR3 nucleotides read TGCGCCAGCAGCCAGGACAGGTCTGGGGCCAACGTCCTGACTTTC.

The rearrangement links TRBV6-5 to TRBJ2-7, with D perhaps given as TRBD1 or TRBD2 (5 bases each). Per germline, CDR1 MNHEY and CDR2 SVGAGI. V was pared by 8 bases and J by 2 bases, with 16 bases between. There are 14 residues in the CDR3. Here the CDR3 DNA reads TGTGCCAGCTGGCCGGACACGGGAACCTACGAGCAGTACTTC. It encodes CASWPDTGTYEQYF.

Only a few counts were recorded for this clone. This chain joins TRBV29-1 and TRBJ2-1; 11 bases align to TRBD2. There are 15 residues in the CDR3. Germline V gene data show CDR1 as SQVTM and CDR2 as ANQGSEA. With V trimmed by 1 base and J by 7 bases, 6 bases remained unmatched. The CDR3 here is CSVEAGLAGGNEQFF. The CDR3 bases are TGCAGCGTTGAAGCCGGTCTAGCGGGGGGAAATGAGCAGTTCTTC.

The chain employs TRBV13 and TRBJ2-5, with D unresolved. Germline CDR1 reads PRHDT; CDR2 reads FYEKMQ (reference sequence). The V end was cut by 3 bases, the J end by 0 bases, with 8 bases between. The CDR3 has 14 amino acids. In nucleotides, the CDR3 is TGTGCCAGCAGCTTGGCAGCCTACCAAGAGACCCAGTACTTC. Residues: CASSLAAYQETQYF.

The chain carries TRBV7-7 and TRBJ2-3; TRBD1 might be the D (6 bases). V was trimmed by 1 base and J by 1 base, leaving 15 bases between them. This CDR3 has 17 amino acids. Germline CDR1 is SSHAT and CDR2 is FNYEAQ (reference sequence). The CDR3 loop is CASSLGSGVTGTDTQYF. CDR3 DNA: TGTGCCAGCAGCTTAGGGTCAGGGGTTACAGGCACAGATACGCAGTATTTT.

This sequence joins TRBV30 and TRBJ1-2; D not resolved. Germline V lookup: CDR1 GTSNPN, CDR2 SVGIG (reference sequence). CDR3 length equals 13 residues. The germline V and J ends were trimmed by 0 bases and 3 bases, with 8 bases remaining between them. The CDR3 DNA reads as TGTGCCTGGAGTGTAGGTTCGGACTATGGCTACACCTTC. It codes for CAWSVGSDYGYTF.

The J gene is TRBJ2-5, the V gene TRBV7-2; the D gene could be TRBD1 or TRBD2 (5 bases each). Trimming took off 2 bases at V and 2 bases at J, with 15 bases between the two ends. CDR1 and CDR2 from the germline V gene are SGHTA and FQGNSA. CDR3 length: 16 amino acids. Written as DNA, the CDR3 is TGTGCCAGCAGCTTATATGAGGGGTTAAGACAAGAGACCCAGTACTTC. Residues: CASSLYEGLRQETQYF. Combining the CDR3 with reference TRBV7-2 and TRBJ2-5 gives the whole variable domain GAGVSQSPSNKVTEKGKDVELRCDPISGHTALYWYRQSLGQGLEFLIYFQGNSAPDKSGLPSDRFSAERTGGSVSTLTIQRTQQEDSAVYLCASSLYEGLRQETQYFGPGTRLLVL.

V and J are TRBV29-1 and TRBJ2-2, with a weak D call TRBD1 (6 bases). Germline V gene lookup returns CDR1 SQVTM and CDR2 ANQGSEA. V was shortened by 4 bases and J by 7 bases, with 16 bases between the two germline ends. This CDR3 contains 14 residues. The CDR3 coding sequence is TGCAGCGTTGGCAAAGGGGGATTCGGCGGGGAGCTGTTTTTT. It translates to CSVGKGGFGGELFF.

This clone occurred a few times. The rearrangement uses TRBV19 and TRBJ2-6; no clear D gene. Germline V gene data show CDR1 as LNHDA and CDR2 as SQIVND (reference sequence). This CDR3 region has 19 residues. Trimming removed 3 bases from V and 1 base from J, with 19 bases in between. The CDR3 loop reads CASSMFPPGRSSGANVLTF. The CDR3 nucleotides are TGTGCCAGTAGTATGTTCCCACCGGGCAGGAGTTCTGGGGCCAACGTCCTGACTTTC.

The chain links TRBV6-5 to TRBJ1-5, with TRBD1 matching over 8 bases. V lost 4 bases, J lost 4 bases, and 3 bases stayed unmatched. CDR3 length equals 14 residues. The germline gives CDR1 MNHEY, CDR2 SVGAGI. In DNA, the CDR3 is TGTGCCAGCAGTTCTGACAGGGGAAATCAGCCCCAGCATTTT. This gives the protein CASSSDRGNQPQHF.

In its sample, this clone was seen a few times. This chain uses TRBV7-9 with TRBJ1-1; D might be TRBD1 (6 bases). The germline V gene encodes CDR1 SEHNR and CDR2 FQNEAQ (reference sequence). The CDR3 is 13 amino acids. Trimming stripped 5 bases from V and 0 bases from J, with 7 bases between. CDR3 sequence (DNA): TGTGCCAGCAGCGACAGGATGAACACTGAAGCTTTCTTT. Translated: CASSDRMNTEAFF.

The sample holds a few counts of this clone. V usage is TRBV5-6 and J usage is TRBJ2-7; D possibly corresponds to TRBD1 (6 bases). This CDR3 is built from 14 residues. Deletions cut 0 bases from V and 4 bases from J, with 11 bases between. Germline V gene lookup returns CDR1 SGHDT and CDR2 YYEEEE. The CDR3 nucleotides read TGTGCCAGCAGCTTGGACTGGACAGCATACGAGCAGTACTTC. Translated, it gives CASSLDWTAYEQYF.

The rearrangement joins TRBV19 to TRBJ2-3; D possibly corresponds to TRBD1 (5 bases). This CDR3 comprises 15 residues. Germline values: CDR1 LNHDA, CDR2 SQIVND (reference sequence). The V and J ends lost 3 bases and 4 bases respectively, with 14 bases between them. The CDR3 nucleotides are TGTGCCAGTAGTATTCTGCAGGGTGTGGCAGATACGCAGTATTTT. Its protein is CASSILQGVADTQYF.

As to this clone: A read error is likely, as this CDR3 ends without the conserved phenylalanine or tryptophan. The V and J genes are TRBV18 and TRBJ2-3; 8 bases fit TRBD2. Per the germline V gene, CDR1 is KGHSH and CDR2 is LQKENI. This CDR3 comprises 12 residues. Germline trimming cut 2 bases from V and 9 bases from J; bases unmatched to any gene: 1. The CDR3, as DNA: TGTGCCAGCTCACCAACTAGCGGAACGCAGTATCTT. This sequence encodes CASSPTSGTQYL.

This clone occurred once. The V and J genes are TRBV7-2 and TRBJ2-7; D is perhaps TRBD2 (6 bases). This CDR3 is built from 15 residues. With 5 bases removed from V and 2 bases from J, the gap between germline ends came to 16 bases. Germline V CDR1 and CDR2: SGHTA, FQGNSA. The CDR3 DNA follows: TGTGCCAGCAGCCTAGAACGGGGGATTACCTACGAGCAGTACTTC. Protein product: CASSLERGITYEQYF. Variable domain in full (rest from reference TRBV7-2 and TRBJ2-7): GAGVSQSPSNKVTEKGKDVELRCDPISGHTALYWYRQSLGQGLEFLIYFQGNSAPDKSGLPSDRFSAERTGGSVSTLTIQRTQQEDSAVYLCASSLERGITYEQYFGPGTRLTVT.

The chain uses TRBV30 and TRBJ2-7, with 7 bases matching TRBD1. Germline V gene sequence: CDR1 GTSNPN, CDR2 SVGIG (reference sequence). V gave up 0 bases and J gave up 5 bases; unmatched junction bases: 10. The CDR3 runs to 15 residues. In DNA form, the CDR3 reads TGTGCCTGGAGTGTAGGGACAGAAAGTCGCCACGAGCAGTACTTC. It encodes CAWSVGTESRHEQYF.

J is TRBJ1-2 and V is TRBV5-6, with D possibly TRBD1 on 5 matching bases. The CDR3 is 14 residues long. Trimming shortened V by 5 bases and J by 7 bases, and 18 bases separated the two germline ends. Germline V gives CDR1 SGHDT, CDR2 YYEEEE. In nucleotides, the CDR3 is TGTGCCAGCAGGCCTCCAGGGTTGTATGTTGGCTACACCTTC. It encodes CASRPPGLYVGYTF. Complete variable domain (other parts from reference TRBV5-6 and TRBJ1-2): DAGVTQSPTHLIKTRGQQVTLRCSPKSGHDTVSWYQQALGQGPQFIFQYYEEEERQRGNFPDRFSGHQFPNYSSELNVNALLLGDSALYLCASRPPGLYVGYTFGSGTRLTVV.

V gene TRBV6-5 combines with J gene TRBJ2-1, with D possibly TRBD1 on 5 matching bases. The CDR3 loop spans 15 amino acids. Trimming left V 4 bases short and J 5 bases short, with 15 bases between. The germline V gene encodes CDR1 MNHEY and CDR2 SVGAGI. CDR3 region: CASSFPPETDNEQFF. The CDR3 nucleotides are TGTGCCAGCAGTTTTCCGCCTGAGACAGACAATGAGCAGTTCTTC.

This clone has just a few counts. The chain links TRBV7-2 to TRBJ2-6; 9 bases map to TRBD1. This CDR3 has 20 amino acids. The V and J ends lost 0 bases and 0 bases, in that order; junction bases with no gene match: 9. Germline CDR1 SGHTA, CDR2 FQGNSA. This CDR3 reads CASSLAAGQGSLSGANVLTF. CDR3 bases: TGTGCCAGCAGCTTAGCGGCGGGACAGGGATCACTCTCTGGGGCCAACGTCCTGACTTTC.

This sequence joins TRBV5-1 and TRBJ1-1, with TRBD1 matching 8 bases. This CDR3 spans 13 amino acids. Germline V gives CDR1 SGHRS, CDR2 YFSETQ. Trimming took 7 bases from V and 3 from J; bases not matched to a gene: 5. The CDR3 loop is CASQGQADTEAFF. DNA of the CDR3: TGCGCCAGCCAGGGACAGGCCGACACTGAAGCTTTCTTT.

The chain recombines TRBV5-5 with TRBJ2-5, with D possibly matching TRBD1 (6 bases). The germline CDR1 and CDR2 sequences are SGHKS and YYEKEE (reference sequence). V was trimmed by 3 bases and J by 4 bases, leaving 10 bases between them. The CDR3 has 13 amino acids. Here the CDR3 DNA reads TGTGCCAGCAGCTGGGACATGGCAGAGACCCAGTACTTC. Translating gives CASSWDMAETQYF.

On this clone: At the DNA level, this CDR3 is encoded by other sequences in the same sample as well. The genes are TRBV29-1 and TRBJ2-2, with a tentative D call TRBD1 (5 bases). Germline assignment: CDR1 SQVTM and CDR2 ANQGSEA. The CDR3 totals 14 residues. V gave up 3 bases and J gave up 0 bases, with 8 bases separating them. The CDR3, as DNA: TGCAGCGTTGAGACAGTCGCGAACACCGGGGAGCTGTTTTTT. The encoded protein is CSVETVANTGELFF.